These T cell receptor beta chains were read from a single sample in a study of blood T cell repertoires in COVID-19. Some clones are missing from TCRdb's copy, which holds only in-frame ones; the method was immunoSEQ multiplex PCR. The sample lists tens of thousands of clones, about 87% occurring once. The sequenced sample consisted of peripheral blood. Receptor source: a human donor in a cohort sampled during active COVID-19. CDR3s include the opening cysteine and the closing phenylalanine or tryptophan. The order of the fields is J gene, clone size, D gene, V gene, CDR3 length, CDR3 protein, CDR3 DNA. The D gene is left open where the match is weak. Expanded clones are given a class, and other clones once, few, many or no size at all.

TRBJ2-3	.	TRBD2	TRBV11-2	17	CASSLRRLAGSTDTQYF	TGTGCCAGCAGCTTAAGGCGTCTAGCGGGGAGCACAGATACGCAGTATTTT
TRBJ2-1	.	.	TRBV5-4	16	CASSLGSTNSYNEQFF	TGTGCCAGCAGCCTCGGGTCGACGAACTCCTACAATGAGCAGTTCTTC
TRBJ2-1	.	TRBD2	TRBV3-1/TRBV3-2	15	CASSQDTAGGREQFF	TGTGCCAGCAGCCAAGACACAGCGGGAGGGCGTGAGCAGTTCTTC
TRBJ2-5	.	TRBD2	TRBV18	17	CASSPSGLAGVGETQYF	TGTGCCAGCTCACCCTCCGGACTAGCGGGAGTAGGGGAGACCCAGTACTTC
TRBJ2-3	.	TRBD2	TRBV6-1	16	CASSEASGTGADTQYF	TGTGCCAGCAGTGAAGCTAGCGGGACGGGTGCAGATACGCAGTATTTT
TRBJ2-5	.	.	TRBV4-2	13	CASSQATWETQYF	TGTGCCAGCAGCCAAGCGACTTGGGAGACCCAGTACTTC
TRBJ1-1	.	TRBD1	TRBV19	14	CASSYRGGDTEAFF	TGTGCCAGTAGTTACAGGGGGGGAGACACTGAAGCTTTCTTT
TRBJ2-7	few	TRBD1	TRBV4-1	16	CASSQEGTGWSYEQYF	TGCGCCAGCAGCCAAGAAGGGACAGGGTGGTCCTACGAGCAGTACTTC
TRBJ2-1	.	TRBD2	TRBV19	16	CASSRLGTSGYNEQFF	TGTGCCAGTAGTCGACTCGGGACTAGCGGATACAATGAGCAGTTCTTC
TRBJ2-1	once	.	TRBV6-5	14	CASRDTGKTNEQFF	TGTGCCAGCAGAGACACCGGGAAAACCAATGAGCAGTTCTTC